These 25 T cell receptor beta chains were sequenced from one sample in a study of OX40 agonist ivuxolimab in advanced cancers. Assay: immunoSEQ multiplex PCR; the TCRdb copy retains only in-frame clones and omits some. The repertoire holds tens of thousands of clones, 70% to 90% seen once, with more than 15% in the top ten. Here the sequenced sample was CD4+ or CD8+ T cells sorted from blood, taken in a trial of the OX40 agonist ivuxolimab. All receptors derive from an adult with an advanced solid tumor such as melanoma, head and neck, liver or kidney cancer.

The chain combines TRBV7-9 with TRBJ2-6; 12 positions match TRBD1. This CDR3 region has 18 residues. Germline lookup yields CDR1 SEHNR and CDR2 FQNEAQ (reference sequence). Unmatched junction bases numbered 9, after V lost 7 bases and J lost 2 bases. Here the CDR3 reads CASISNRDRGPGANVLTF. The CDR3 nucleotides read TGTGCCAGCATCTCCAACCGGGACAGGGGGCCTGGGGCCAACGTCCTGACTTTC.

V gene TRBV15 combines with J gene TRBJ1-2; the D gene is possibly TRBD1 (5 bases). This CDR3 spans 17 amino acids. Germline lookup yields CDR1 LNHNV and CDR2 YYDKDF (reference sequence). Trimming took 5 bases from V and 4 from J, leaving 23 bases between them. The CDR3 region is CATSLRGVVEVGYGYTF. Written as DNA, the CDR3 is TGTGCCACCAGCCTGAGGGGTGTCGTTGAGGTCGGCTATGGCTACACCTTC.

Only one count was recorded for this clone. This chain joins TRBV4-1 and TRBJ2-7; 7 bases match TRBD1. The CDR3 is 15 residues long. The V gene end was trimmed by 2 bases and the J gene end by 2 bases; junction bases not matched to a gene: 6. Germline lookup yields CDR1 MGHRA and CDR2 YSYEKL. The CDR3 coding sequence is TGCGCCAGCAGCCAAAGGGTTACAGGGGCCTACGAGCAGTACGTC. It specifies CASSQRVTGAYEQYV.

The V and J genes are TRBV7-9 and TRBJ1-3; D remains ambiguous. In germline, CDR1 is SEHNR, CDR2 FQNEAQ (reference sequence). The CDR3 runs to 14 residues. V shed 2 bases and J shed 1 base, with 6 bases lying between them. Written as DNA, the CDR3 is TGTGCCAGCAGCTTATTTGGGTCTGGAAACACCATATATTTT. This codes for CASSLFGSGNTIYF.

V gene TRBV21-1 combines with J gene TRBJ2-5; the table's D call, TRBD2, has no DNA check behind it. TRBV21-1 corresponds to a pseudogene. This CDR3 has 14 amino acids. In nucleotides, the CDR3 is TGTGCCAGCAGCCTAAGAGTACTCCAAGAGACCCAGTACTTC. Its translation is CASSLRVLQETQYF.

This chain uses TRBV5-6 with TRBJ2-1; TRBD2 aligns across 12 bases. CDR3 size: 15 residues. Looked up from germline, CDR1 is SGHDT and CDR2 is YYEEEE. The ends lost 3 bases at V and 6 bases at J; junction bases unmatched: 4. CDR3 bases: TGTGCCAGCAGCTCGGCTAGCGGGGGGGCCAATGAGCAGTTCTTC. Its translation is CASSSASGGANEQFF.

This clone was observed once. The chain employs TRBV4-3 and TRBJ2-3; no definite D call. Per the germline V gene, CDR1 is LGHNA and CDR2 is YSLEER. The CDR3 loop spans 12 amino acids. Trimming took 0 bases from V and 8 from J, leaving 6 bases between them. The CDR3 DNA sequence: TGCGCCAGCAGCCAAGATCTTTCTACGCAGTATTTT. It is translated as CASSQDLSTQYF.

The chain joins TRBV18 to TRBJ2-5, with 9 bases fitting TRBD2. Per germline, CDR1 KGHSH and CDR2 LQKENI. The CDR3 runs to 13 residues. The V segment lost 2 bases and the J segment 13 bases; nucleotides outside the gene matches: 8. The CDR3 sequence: CASSPGAGGLLYF. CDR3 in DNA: TGTGCCAGCTCACCAGGAGCGGGGGGCCTTCTGTACTTC.

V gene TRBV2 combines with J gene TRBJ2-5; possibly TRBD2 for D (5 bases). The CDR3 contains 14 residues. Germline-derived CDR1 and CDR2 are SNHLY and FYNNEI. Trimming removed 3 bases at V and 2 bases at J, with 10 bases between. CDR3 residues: CASSEQTTQETQYF. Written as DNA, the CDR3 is TGTGCCAGCAGTGAGCAGACTACACAAGAGACCCAGTACTTC. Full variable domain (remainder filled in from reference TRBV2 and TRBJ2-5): EPEVTQTPSHQVTQMGQEVILRCVPISNHLYFYWYRQILGQKVEFLVSFYNNEISEKSEIFDDQFSVERPDGSNFTLKIRSTKLEDSAMYFCASSEQTTQETQYFGPGTRLLVL.

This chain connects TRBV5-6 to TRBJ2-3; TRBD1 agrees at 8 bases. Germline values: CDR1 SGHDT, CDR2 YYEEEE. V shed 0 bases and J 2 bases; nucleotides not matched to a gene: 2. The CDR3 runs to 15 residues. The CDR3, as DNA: TGTGCCAGCAGCTTGGTGGACAGGGTCACAGATACGCAGTATTTT. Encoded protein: CASSLVDRVTDTQYF. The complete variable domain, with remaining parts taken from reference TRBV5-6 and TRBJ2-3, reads DAGVTQSPTHLIKTRGQQVTLRCSPKSGHDTVSWYQQALGQGPQFIFQYYEEEERQRGNFPDRFSGHQFPNYSSELNVNALLLGDSALYLCASSLVDRVTDTQYFGPGTRLTVL.

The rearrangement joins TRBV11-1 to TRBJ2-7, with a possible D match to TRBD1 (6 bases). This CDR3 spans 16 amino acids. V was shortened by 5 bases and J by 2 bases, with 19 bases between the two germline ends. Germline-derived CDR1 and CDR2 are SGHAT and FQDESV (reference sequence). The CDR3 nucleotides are TGTGCCAGCAGCGTACCCTCCCTGGACAGCACCTACGAGCAGTACTTC. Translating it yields CASSVPSLDSTYEQYF. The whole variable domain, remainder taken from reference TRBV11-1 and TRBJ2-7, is EAEVAQSPRYKITEKSQAVAFWCDPISGHATLYWYRQILGQGPELLVQFQDESVVDDSQLPKDRFSAERLKGVDSTLKIQPAELGDSAMYLCASSVPSLDSTYEQYFGPGTRLTVT.

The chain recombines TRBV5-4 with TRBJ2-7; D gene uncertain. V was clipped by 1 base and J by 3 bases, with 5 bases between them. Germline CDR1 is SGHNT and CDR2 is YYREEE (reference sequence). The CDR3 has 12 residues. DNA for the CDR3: TGTGCCAGCAGCTTGTGGGGCTACGAGCAGTACGTC. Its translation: CASSLWGYEQYV.

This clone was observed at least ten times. The CDR3 spells CASSLTGGAYNEQFF. The CDR3 DNA sequence: TGCGCCAGCAGCCTTACAGGGGGCGCGTACAATGAGCAGTTCTTC. The V call is TRBV5-1, the J call TRBJ2-1; 9 nucleotides agree with TRBD1. The V segment lost 4 bases and the J segment 4 bases; nucleotides outside the gene matches: 6. The germline gives CDR1 SGHRS, CDR2 YFSETQ. The CDR3 is 15 amino acids.

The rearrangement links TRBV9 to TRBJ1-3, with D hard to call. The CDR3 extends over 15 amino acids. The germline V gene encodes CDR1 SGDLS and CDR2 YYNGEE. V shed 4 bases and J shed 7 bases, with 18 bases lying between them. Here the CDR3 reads CASSTTGRPSNTIYF. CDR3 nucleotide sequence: TGTGCCAGCAGCACCACCGGCAGGCCAAGCAACACCATATATTTT.

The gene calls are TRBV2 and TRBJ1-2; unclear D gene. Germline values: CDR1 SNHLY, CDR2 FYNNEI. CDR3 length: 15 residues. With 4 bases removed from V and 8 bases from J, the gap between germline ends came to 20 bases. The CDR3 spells CASSAFRRGAEGYTF. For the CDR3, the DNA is TGTGCCAGCAGTGCTTTTCGTCGGGGAGCCGAAGGCTACACCTTC.

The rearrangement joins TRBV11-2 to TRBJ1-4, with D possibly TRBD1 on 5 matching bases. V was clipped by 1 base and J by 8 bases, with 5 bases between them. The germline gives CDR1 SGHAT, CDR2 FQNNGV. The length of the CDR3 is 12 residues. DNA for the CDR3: TGTGCCAGCAGCTTAGGGGGCGAAAAACTGTTTTTT. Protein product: CASSLGGEKLFF.

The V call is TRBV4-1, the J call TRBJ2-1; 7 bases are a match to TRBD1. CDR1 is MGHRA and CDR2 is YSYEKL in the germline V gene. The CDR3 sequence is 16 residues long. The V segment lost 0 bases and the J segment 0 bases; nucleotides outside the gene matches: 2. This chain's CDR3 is CASSQDRDSSYNEQFF. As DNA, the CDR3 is TGCGCCAGCAGCCAAGATAGGGACAGCTCCTACAATGAGCAGTTCTTC.

CDR3 region: CASSVPEGPTEAFF. CDR3 coding DNA: TGTGCCAGCAGCGTACCGGAGGGTCCCACTGAAGCTTTCTTT. This sequence joins TRBV9 and TRBJ1-1; no clear D gene. CDR1 is SGDLS and CDR2 is YYNGEE in the germline V gene. The CDR3 is made up of 14 amino acids. The ends were cut back, 1 base at V and 4 bases at J, with 11 bases in the middle.

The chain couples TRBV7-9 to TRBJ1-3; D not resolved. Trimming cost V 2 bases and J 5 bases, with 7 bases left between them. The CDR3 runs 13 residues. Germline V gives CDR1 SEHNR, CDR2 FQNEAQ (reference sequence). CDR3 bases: TGTGCCAGCAGCTTATACGGAAGAAACACCATATATTTT. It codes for CASSLYGRNTIYF. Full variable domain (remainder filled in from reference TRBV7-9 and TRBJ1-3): DTGVSQNPRHKITKRGQNVTFRCDPISEHNRLYWYRQTLGQGPEFLTYFQNEAQLEKSRLLSDRFSAERPKGSFSTLEIQRTEQGDSAMYLCASSLYGRNTIYFGEGSWLTVV.

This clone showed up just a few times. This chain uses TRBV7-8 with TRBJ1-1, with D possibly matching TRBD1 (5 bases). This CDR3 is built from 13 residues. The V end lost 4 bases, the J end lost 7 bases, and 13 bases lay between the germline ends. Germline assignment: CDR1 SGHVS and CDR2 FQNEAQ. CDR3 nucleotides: TGTGCCAGCAGCTCCGGACCGGGGCGTGAAGCTTTCTTT. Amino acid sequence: CASSSGPGREAFF. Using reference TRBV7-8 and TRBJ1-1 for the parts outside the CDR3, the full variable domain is GAGVSQSPRYKVAKRGQDVALRCDPISGHVSLFWYQQALGQGPEFLTYFQNEAQLDKSGLPSDRFFAERPEGSVSTLKIQRTQQEDSAVYLCASSSGPGREAFFGQGTRLTVV.

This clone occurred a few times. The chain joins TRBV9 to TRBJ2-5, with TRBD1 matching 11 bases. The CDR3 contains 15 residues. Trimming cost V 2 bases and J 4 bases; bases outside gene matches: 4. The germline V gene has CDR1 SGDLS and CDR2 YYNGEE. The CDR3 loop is CASSVSGTGGETQYF. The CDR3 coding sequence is TGTGCCAGCAGCGTCTCCGGGACAGGGGGAGAGACCCAGTACTTC.

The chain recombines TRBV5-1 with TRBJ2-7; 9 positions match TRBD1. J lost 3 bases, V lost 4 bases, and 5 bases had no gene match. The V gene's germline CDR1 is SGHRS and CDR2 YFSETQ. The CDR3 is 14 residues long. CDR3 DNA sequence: TGCGCCAGCAGCGTGACAGGGGGGAGCTACGAGCAGTACTTC. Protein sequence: CASSVTGGSYEQYF.

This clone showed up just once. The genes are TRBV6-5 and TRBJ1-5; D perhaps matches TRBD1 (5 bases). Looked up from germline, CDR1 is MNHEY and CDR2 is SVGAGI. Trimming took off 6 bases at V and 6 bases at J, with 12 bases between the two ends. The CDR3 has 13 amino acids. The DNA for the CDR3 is TGTGCCAGCAGACAGGAGCTCGGTCAGCCCCAGCATTTT. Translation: CASRQELGQPQHF.

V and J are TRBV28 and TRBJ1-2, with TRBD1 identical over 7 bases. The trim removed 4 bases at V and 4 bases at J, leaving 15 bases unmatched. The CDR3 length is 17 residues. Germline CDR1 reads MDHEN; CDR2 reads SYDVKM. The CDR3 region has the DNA TGTGCCAGCAGTTACACAGCGAAGACAGGGCACAGCTATGGCTACACCTTC. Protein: CASSYTAKTGHSYGYTF.

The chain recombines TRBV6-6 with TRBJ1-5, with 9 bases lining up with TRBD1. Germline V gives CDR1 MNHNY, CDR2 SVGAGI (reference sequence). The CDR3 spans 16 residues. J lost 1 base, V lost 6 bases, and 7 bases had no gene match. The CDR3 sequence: CASREQGTGSNQPQHF. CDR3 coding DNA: TGTGCCAGCAGGGAACAGGGGACAGGGAGCAATCAGCCCCAGCATTTT.